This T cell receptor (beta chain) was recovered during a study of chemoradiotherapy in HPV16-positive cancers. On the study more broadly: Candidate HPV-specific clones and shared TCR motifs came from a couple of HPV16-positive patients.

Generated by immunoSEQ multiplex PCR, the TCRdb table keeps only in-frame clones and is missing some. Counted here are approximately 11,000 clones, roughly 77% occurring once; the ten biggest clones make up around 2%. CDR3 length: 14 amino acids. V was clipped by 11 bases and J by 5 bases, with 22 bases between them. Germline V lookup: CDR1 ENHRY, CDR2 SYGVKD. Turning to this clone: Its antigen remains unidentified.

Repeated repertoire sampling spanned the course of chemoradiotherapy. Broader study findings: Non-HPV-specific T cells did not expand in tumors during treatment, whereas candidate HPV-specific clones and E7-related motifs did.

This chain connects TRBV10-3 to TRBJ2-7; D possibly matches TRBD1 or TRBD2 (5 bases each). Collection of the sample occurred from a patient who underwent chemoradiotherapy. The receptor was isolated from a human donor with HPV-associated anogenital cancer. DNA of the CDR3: TGTGCCTCCAGCACGGGACCTGACGCCCACGAGCAGTACTTC. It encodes CASSTGPDAHEQYF.